This TCR beta chain was sequenced for a study of a mutant IDH1 vaccine in newly diagnosed glioma. Study details: Males made up roughly 60% and females roughly 40% of treated patients, whose mean age was around 41 years. Most had both radiotherapy and temozolomide beforehand; others had only one.

The ends were cut back, 4 bases at V and 4 bases at J, with 25 bases in the middle. CDR3 size: 18 residues. Germline CDR1 and CDR2: PRHDT and FYEKMQ (reference sequence). Documented time point: baseline, week 1 (first vaccination visit). Sample treatment: pre-vaccination baseline after standard-of-care therapy. Donors' newly diagnosed IDH1-mutant WHO grade 3 or 4 astrocytomas lacked nuclear ATRX. Only in-frame clones appear in the TCRdb table, and some are missing; sequencing was by immunoSEQ multiplex PCR. Among about 88,000 clones listed, approximately 80% were seen once. This clone was seen once. Its antigen is unknown. Findings of the study overall: Vaccine-induced immune responses were detected in around 92% of patients.

The origin of this receptor is a man aged 35 to 55 with glioma. Some clones in this sample may be carry-over from other donors' samples. This specimen was PBMCs, taken from a glioma patient treated with radiotherapy, temozolomide or both. The V call is TRBV13, the J call TRBJ1-2; D is uncertain. Here the CDR3 DNA reads TGTGCCAGCAGCTCCGGAATAAAACTGAGGGTAGGAGGCTATGGCTACACCTTC. Its translation: CASSSGIKLRVGGYGYTF.